The 23 T cell receptor beta chains given below trace back to one sample, sequenced in a study of blood T cell repertoires in COVID-19. Only in-frame clones appear in the TCRdb table, and some are missing; sequencing was by immunoSEQ multiplex PCR. The table shows some 520,000 clones, with roughly nine tenths occurring only once. Material: peripheral blood. Receptors originate from a man aged 18 to 35 with COVID-19, enrolled during active disease.

The rearrangement links TRBV6-2 or TRBV6-3 to TRBJ2-7; TRBD2 agrees at 12 bases. Germline CDR1 reads MNHEY; CDR2 reads SVGEGT. Germline trimming cut 0 bases from V and 0 bases from J; bases unmatched to any gene: 3. The CDR3 spans 17 residues. The CDR3 spells CASSYSRLAGDSYEQYF. CDR3 in DNA: TGTGCCAGCAGTTACTCGAGACTAGCGGGAGACTCCTACGAGCAGTACTTC.

The chain carries TRBV6-6 and TRBJ1-5, with a possible D match to TRBD1 (6 bases). The CDR3 consists of 16 residues. Germline V gene sequence: CDR1 MNHNY, CDR2 SVGAGI (reference sequence). V was shortened by 6 bases and J by 0 bases, with 15 bases between the two germline ends. For the CDR3, the DNA is TGTGCCAGCAGGCAAGGACAGCTTTATAGCAATCAGCCCCAGCATTTT. Protein product: CASRQGQLYSNQPQHF.

The chain uses TRBV3-1 (or the pseudogene TRBV3-2) and TRBJ2-5; 8 bases are shared with TRBD1. There are 15 residues in the CDR3. Germline CDR1 LGHDT, CDR2 YNNKEL (reference sequence). The ends lost 4 bases at V and 1 base at J; junction bases unmatched: 5. CDR3 sequence reads: CASSPGTGGQETQYF. The CDR3 region has the DNA TGTGCCAGCAGCCCTGGTACAGGGGGCCAAGAGACCCAGTACTTC.

This chain uses TRBV2 with TRBJ1-4; 9 nucleotides agree with TRBD1. In germline, CDR1 is SNHLY, CDR2 FYNNEI. The ends lost 8 bases at V and 0 bases at J; junction bases unmatched: 4. The CDR3 consists of 15 residues. The CDR3 nucleotides read TGTGCCAGCGGAGGACAGGGGCCAACTAATGAAAAACTGTTTTTT. This translates into CASGGQGPTNEKLFF.

This clone was counted a single time. The V and J genes are TRBV6-1 and TRBJ2-7; 10 positions match TRBD2. In germline, CDR1 is MNHNS, CDR2 SASEGT. The CDR3 is 14 residues long. The trim removed 2 bases at V and 2 bases at J, leaving 0 bases unmatched. The CDR3 loop is CASSELAGAYEQYF. DNA of the CDR3: TGTGCCAGCAGTGAACTAGCGGGAGCCTACGAGCAGTACTTC.

The rearrangement uses TRBV6-1 and TRBJ1-6, with a possible D match to TRBD1 (5 bases). Trimming pared 2 bases from V and 10 bases from J, leaving 12 bases between. CDR1 is MNHNS and CDR2 is SASEGT in the germline V gene. CDR3 size: 14 residues. The chain's CDR3 is CASSETGGDSPLHF. CDR3 nucleotides: TGTGCCAGCAGTGAAACGGGAGGGGACTCACCCCTCCACTTT.

A note on this clone: Other DNA sequences of this sample code for an identical CDR3. The chain has TRBV5-1 and TRBJ2-7; TRBD2 is a possible D gene (6 bases). The CDR3 spans 12 residues. Germline CDR1 is SGHRS and CDR2 is YFSETQ. V lost 3 bases and J lost 5, with 9 bases in between. The CDR3 nucleotides are TGCGCCAGCAGCTATTCGGGGGACGAGCAGTACTTC. Protein product: CASSYSGDEQYF.

The gene calls are TRBV5-1 and TRBJ2-5; tentatively, D is TRBD2 (6 bases). Trimming took off 4 bases at V and 2 bases at J, with 15 bases between the two ends. Germline CDR1 SGHRS, CDR2 YFSETQ. CDR3 length: 15 amino acids. In DNA, the CDR3 is TGCGCCAGCAGCCCGGGGCTAGCGAGACAAGAGACCCAGTACTTC. Its protein is CASSPGLARQETQYF.

The rearrangement uses TRBV7-8 and TRBJ2-2, with 7 nucleotides matching TRBD2. V shed 3 bases, J shed 7 bases, and the junction held 11 bases outside the gene matches. There are 16 residues in the CDR3. Per the germline V gene, CDR1 is SGHVS and CDR2 is FQNEAQ. CDR3 in DNA: TGTGCCAGCAGCTTTAGCGGGCCCGGCGGTGGCGGGGAGCTGTTTTTT. It translates to CASSFSGPGGGGELFF.

This chain links TRBV11-2 with TRBJ2-7, with 9 positions matching TRBD2. Germline CDR1 and CDR2: SGHAT and FQNNGV. The CDR3 totals 15 residues. V shed 6 bases, J shed 3 bases, and the junction held 9 bases outside the gene matches. The CDR3 spells CASSSSGTSSYEQYF. Here the CDR3 DNA reads TGTGCCAGCAGTTCCTCAGGGACTAGCAGCTACGAGCAGTACTTC.

The chain uses TRBV12-3 or TRBV12-4 and TRBJ2-3; weak D call: TRBD2 (6 bases). V was cut by 4 bases and J by 5 bases, with 10 bases left in between. The CDR3 totals 13 residues. CDR3: CASSWLGGDTQYF. In nucleotides, the CDR3 is TGTGCCAGCAGTTGGTTGGGAGGAGATACGCAGTATTTT.

The gene calls are TRBV2 and TRBJ2-6; tentatively, D is TRBD1 (5 bases). This CDR3 contains 15 residues. V lost 8 bases, J lost 0 bases, and 11 bases lay in between. Germline V gene sequence: CDR1 SNHLY, CDR2 FYNNEI. The CDR3 sequence is CASRHDSSGANVLTF. The CDR3 DNA reads as TGTGCCAGCCGACACGACAGCTCTGGGGCCAACGTCCTGACTTTC.

The genes are TRBV3-1 (or the pseudogene TRBV3-2) and TRBJ2-7, with a weak D call TRBD1 (5 bases). Between the trimmed V and J ends, which lost 2 bases and 3 bases, there was a span of 11 bases. The CDR3 is 14 amino acids. Germline CDR1 reads LGHDT; CDR2 reads YNNKEL (reference sequence). The CDR3 DNA follows: TGTGCCAGCAGCCAACAAGGGGCTGGCTACGAGCAGTACTTC. This sequence encodes CASSQQGAGYEQYF.

This chain uses TRBV6-6 with TRBJ2-6, with D perhaps matching TRBD1 (6 bases). Germline CDR1 and CDR2: MNHNY and SVGAGI (reference sequence). The CDR3 has 16 residues. V lost 5 bases, J lost 3 bases, and 14 bases lay in between. CDR3 loop: CASSRTRGIGANVLTF. The CDR3 DNA reads as TGTGCCAGCAGTCGAACCAGGGGCATTGGGGCCAACGTCCTGACTTTC.

The chain couples TRBV7-9 to TRBJ2-1; D possibly corresponds to TRBD1 (6 bases). The V gene's germline CDR1 is SEHNR and CDR2 FQNEAQ (reference sequence). This CDR3 region has 12 residues. Trimming cost V 6 bases and J 7 bases, with 10 bases left between them. CDR3 amino acids: CASRRTGNEQFF. The DNA of the CDR3 is TGTGCCAGCAGGCGAACAGGGAATGAGCAGTTCTTC.

The V call is TRBV5-1, the J call TRBJ2-1, with 10 bases identical to TRBD2. With 1 base clipped from V and 8 bases from J, the junction kept 3 bases outside the gene matches. The CDR3 length is 14 residues. Looked up from germline, CDR1 is SGHRS and CDR2 is YFSETQ. In nucleotides, the CDR3 is TGCGCCAGCAGCTTGTTTCTAGCGGGAGATGAGCAGTTCTTC. Translation: CASSLFLAGDEQFF.

This chain links TRBV23-1 with TRBJ2-1; 12 nucleotides agree with TRBD2. TRBV23-1 is an ORF; its function is uncertain. The CDR3 spans 20 residues. V lost 0 bases to trimming and J lost 6 bases; unmatched junction nucleotides: 15. The CDR3 is CASSQSVPTSGRTPSNEQFF. Written as DNA, the CDR3 is TGCGCCAGCAGTCAATCCGTACCCACTAGCGGGAGGACTCCTTCCAATGAGCAGTTCTTC.

This clone was detected a few times. The chain has TRBV5-1 and TRBJ2-2; possible D gene TRBD1, 7 bases. From germline, CDR1 is SGHRS and CDR2 YFSETQ. This CDR3 region has 17 residues. V was pared by 0 bases and J by 2 bases, with 14 bases between. CDR3 nucleotide sequence: TGCGCCAGCAGCTTGGGAAGTCAGGGGGGCAACACCGGGGAGCTGTTTTTT. Translation gives CASSLGSQGGNTGELFF.

The chain has TRBV2 and TRBJ2-1; TRBD2 is a possible D gene (6 bases). Germline lookup yields CDR1 SNHLY and CDR2 FYNNEI. This CDR3 has 15 residues. V gave up 6 bases and J gave up 1 base, with 13 bases separating them. CDR3 nucleotides: TGTGCCAGCAGATCCCACGGGGGATCCTACAATGAGCAGTTCTTC. It codes for CASRSHGGSYNEQFF.

The rearrangement joins TRBV6-5 to TRBJ1-2; D gene ambiguous. Germline V gene sequence: CDR1 MNHEY, CDR2 SVGAGI. With 2 bases removed from V and 6 bases from J, the gap between germline ends came to 16 bases. The CDR3 has 15 amino acids. The CDR3 here is CASSYKFPGSDGYTF. DNA for the CDR3: TGTGCCAGCAGTTACAAGTTTCCGGGGAGTGATGGCTACACCTTC.

Notes on this clone: The same CDR3 arises from other DNA sequences in this sample as well. J is TRBJ2-2 and V is TRBV9, with 9 bases lining up with TRBD2. The CDR3 runs to 16 residues. Per germline, CDR1 SGDLS and CDR2 YYNGEE. V gave up 0 bases and J gave up 5 bases; unmatched junction bases: 5. Here the CDR3 reads CASSVVAGVGTGELFF. Written as DNA, the CDR3 is TGTGCCAGCAGCGTAGTAGCGGGAGTGGGAACCGGGGAGCTGTTTTTT.

This sequence joins TRBV7-9 and TRBJ2-6; possible D gene TRBD1, 5 bases. Germline V gene lookup returns CDR1 SEHNR and CDR2 FQNEAQ (reference sequence). The V end lost 5 bases, the J end lost 4 bases, and 15 bases lay between the germline ends. The CDR3 contains 16 residues. DNA for the CDR3: TGTGCCAGCAGCAAATTTAGGGGATTCGGGGCCAACGTCCTGACTTTC. Translation: CASSKFRGFGANVLTF.

The rearrangement uses TRBV27 and TRBJ2-5; 12 nucleotides align to TRBD1. V trimming: 6 bases; J trimming: 4 bases; junction bases outside the gene matches: 6. From germline, CDR1 is MNHEY and CDR2 SMNVEV (reference sequence). The CDR3 is 15 amino acids. The CDR3 DNA follows: TGTGCCAGCAGCTGGGGACAGGGGGCTGGAGAGACCCAGTACTTC. Translated, it gives CASSWGQGAGETQYF.